This passage covers 23 T cell receptor beta chains from one sample sequenced in a study of cytomegalovirus exposure and HLA in healthy donors. PCR involved 60 Vbeta and 13 Jbeta primers. Sequencing was performed with immunoSEQ multiplex PCR; in TCRdb, only in-frame clones are kept and a portion is missing. The sample lists around 110,000 clones, roughly three quarters occurring once. Sequencing was carried out using PBMCs. These receptor sequences come from a man aged 30 to 39 in good health and CMV-seropositive.

The V gene is TRBV29-1, the J gene TRBJ1-5, with D maybe TRBD1 (6 bases). Germline CDR1 is SQVTM and CDR2 is ANQGSEA. The length of the CDR3 is 13 residues. Trimming took off 3 bases at V and 7 bases at J, with 13 bases between the two ends. The CDR3 bases are TGCAGCGTTGATCAGGGGCTGGGGCAGCCCCAGCATTTT. Translated: CSVDQGLGQPQHF.

The rearrangement links TRBV7-9 to TRBJ1-2, with 11 bases aligning to TRBD1. This CDR3 comprises 16 residues. CDR1 and CDR2 (germline): SEHNR, FQNEAQ (reference sequence). J lost 7 bases, V lost 6 bases, and 13 bases had no gene match. In DNA, the CDR3 is TGTGCCAGCAGTTCGTTTGCAGGACAGGGGGCAGGTGGCTACACCTTC. Translation: CASSSFAGQGAGGYTF.

The J gene is TRBJ1-1, the V gene TRBV28; no firm D call. CDR3 length equals 14 residues. Germline loops: CDR1 MDHEN, CDR2 SYDVKM. V lost 5 bases to trimming and J lost 0 bases, with 10 bases between them. CDR3 residues: CASSRVDLNTEAFF. The CDR3 DNA reads TGTGCCAGCAGTCGGGTCGACCTGAACACTGAAGCTTTCTTT.

The chain carries TRBV7-3 and TRBJ2-3; 7 nucleotides agree with TRBD2. CDR1 is SGHTA and CDR2 is FQGTGA in the germline V gene. The CDR3 loop spans 16 amino acids. Trimming at V came to 5 bases and at J to 0 bases, leaving 8 bases not matched to a gene. The CDR3 region has the DNA TGTGCCAGCAGCGTCCTTGGCGGGGGTAGCACAGATACGCAGTATTTT. Encoded protein: CASSVLGGGSTDTQYF.

This sequence joins TRBV13 and TRBJ2-1, with 8 positions matching TRBD2. The CDR3 contains 18 residues. The germline V gene encodes CDR1 PRHDT and CDR2 FYEKMQ (reference sequence). V lost 5 bases to trimming and J lost 6 bases; unmatched junction nucleotides: 18. The CDR3 region has the DNA TGTGCCAGCAGCCCTACGGGTACCCAGCGGGGGAACATCAATGAGCAGTTCTTC. Translating it yields CASSPTGTQRGNINEQFF.

J is TRBJ2-2 and V is TRBV27, with 9 bases that match TRBD2. CDR3 length equals 14 residues. J lost 5 bases, V lost 6 bases, and 4 bases had no gene match. CDR1 MNHEY and CDR2 SMNVEV come from the germline V gene (reference sequence). CDR3 sequence (DNA): TGTGCCAGCAGCGGGACTAGCCGAACCGGGGAGCTGTTTTTT. Protein sequence: CASSGTSRTGELFF.

V gene TRBV5-5 combines with J gene TRBJ2-7, with 8 bases that match TRBD2. The V gene's germline CDR1 is SGHKS and CDR2 YYEKEE (reference sequence). The CDR3 consists of 16 residues. V lost 4 bases, J lost 1 base, and 10 bases stayed unmatched. The CDR3 DNA reads as TGTGCCAGCAGCCCGAGGGGCCCTAGCGGGTCCTACGAGCAGTACTTC. This translates into CASSPRGPSGSYEQYF.

V is TRBV10-3 and J is TRBJ2-1, with 8 positions matching TRBD2. Germline values: CDR1 ENHRY, CDR2 SYGVKD. The CDR3 is 16 residues long. V lost 0 bases and J lost 3; bases outside the gene matches: 4. The CDR3 is CAISESGRGDYNEQFF. CDR3 sequence (DNA): TGTGCCATCAGTGAGTCGGGGCGGGGGGACTACAATGAGCAGTTCTTC.

For this clone: The junction departs from germline at one end; a sequencing error may be responsible. The V call is TRBV7-9, the J call TRBJ2-3; 8 positions agree with TRBD2. The CDR3 sequence is 16 residues long. Germline lookup yields CDR1 SEHNR and CDR2 FQNEAQ (reference sequence). The CDR3 DNA reads as TGTTCCAGCAGCGTACTGGCGGGGGGAAACACAGATACGCAGTATTTT. This codes for CSSSVLAGGNTDTQYF.

This clone has only one observation. Other DNA variants within this sample encode the same CDR3. The chain has TRBV7-9 and TRBJ2-5, with 7 bases identical to TRBD2. This CDR3 contains 15 residues. V lost 1 base to trimming and J lost 4 bases; unmatched junction nucleotides: 6. Germline CDR1 is SEHNR and CDR2 is FQNEAQ (reference sequence). The CDR3 DNA reads as TGTGCCAGCAGCTTAGGTCAGGGAGGGTCAGAGACCCAGTACTTC. It translates to CASSLGQGGSETQYF.

The chain employs TRBV7-2 and TRBJ2-1; 7 nucleotides match TRBD1. Per the germline V gene, CDR1 is SGHTA and CDR2 is FQGNSA. CDR3 length equals 15 residues. V was pared by 3 bases and J by 7 bases, with 9 bases of the junction left unmatched. This CDR3 reads CASSLTQGNLNEQFF. DNA for the CDR3: TGTGCCAGCAGCTTGACACAGGGGAATTTGAATGAGCAGTTCTTC.

The genes are TRBV19 and TRBJ2-1, with 9 bases that match TRBD2. After removal of 3 bases from V and 8 bases from J, the junction contained 14 bases not matched to a gene. The length of the CDR3 is 17 residues. The germline V gene encodes CDR1 LNHDA and CDR2 SQIVND (reference sequence). The CDR3 DNA follows: TGTGCCAGTAGTATGTGGTTGGCGGGAGGGCCTTTCTATGAGCAGTTCTTC. This sequence encodes CASSMWLAGGPFYEQFF. Filled out from reference TRBV19 and TRBJ2-1, the complete variable domain reads DGGITQSPKYLFRKEGQNVTLSCEQNLNHDAMYWYRQDPGQGLRLIYYSQIVNDFQKGDIAEGYSVSREKKESFPLTVTSAQKNPTAFYLCASSMWLAGGPFYEQFFGPGTRLTVL.

The CDR3: CASSRGGQRLNYGYTF. The CDR3 DNA is TGCGCCAGCAGCCGAGGGGGCCAACGACTCAACTATGGCTACACCTTC. J is TRBJ1-2 and V is TRBV4-3, with TRBD1 matching 7 bases. The CDR3 has 16 amino acids. Germline V gene lookup returns CDR1 LGHNA and CDR2 YSLEER. V lost 4 bases to trimming and J lost 2 bases; unmatched junction nucleotides: 10.

The chain joins TRBV2 to TRBJ2-7; no reliable D call. CDR1 and CDR2 from the germline V gene are SNHLY and FYNNEI. The germline V and J ends were trimmed by 7 bases and 3 bases, with 13 bases remaining between them. The CDR3 consists of 13 residues. CDR3 DNA: TGTGCCAGCAAGCTCTCGCGGAACTACGAGCAGTACTTC. Translation: CASKLSRNYEQYF.

The genes are TRBV5-5 and TRBJ2-7; 12 bases are shared with TRBD2. The CDR3 runs 15 residues. The V gene end was trimmed by 3 bases and the J gene end by 7 bases; junction bases not matched to a gene: 8. Germline assignment: CDR1 SGHKS and CDR2 YYEKEE (reference sequence). Written as DNA, the CDR3 is TGTGCCAGCAGCTCAAGACTAGCGGGAGAGGGGGAGCAGTACTTC. Translated: CASSSRLAGEGEQYF.

V is TRBV7-3 and J is TRBJ2-3; D is perhaps TRBD2 (6 bases). V dropped 4 bases and J dropped 1 base, with 12 bases sitting between them. Germline-derived CDR1 and CDR2 are SGHTA and FQGTGA. This CDR3 spans 15 amino acids. The CDR3 is CASSSKGTRTDTQYF. DNA for the CDR3: TGTGCCAGCAGCTCCAAGGGGACTCGCACAGATACGCAGTATTTT.

The chain combines TRBV7-8 with TRBJ2-1; TRBD2 matches at 12 bases. CDR1 and CDR2 from the germline V gene are SGHVS and FQNEAQ. This CDR3 is built from 16 residues. V lost 0 bases, J lost 8 bases, and 5 bases stayed unmatched. The CDR3 nucleotides are TGTGCCAGCAGCTTAGCGAGGACTAGCGGGAACTATGAGCAGTTCTTC. Translating it yields CASSLARTSGNYEQFF.

This chain links TRBV5-4 with TRBJ1-1; D is possibly TRBD1 (6 bases). With 2 bases removed from V and 6 bases from J, the gap between germline ends came to 14 bases. The CDR3 extends over 14 amino acids. Germline loops: CDR1 SGHNT, CDR2 YYREEE (reference sequence). The CDR3 here is CASSFPGHQAEAFF. For the CDR3, the DNA is TGTGCCAGCAGCTTTCCGGGACACCAGGCTGAAGCTTTCTTT. The variable domain in full, completed from reference TRBV5-4 and TRBJ1-1, reads ETGVTQSPTHLIKTRGQQVTLRCSSQSGHNTVSWYQQALGQGPQFIFQYYREEENGRGNFPPRFSGLQFPNYSSELNVNALELDDSALYLCASSFPGHQAEAFFGQGTRLTVV.

This chain connects TRBV2 to TRBJ2-7, with 7 bases aligning to TRBD2. The CDR3 has 15 amino acids. Germline CDR1 is SNHLY and CDR2 is FYNNEI. V lost 2 bases and J lost 1; bases outside the gene matches: 5. CDR3 nucleotides: TGTGCCAGCAGTGAACCGGGGCGGGGGTCCTACGAGCAGTACTTC. It codes for CASSEPGRGSYEQYF. The full variable domain, in which reference TRBV2 and TRBJ2-7 provide the parts outside the CDR3, is EPEVTQTPSHQVTQMGQEVILRCVPISNHLYFYWYRQILGQKVEFLVSFYNNEISEKSEIFDDQFSVERPDGSNFTLKIRSTKLEDSAMYFCASSEPGRGSYEQYFGPGTRLTVT.

The chain has TRBV28 and TRBJ2-5; 12 nucleotides match TRBD2. The V and J ends lost 5 bases and 7 bases, in that order; junction bases with no gene match: 5. The CDR3 is 14 residues long. Germline lookup yields CDR1 MDHEN and CDR2 SYDVKM. The CDR3 loop reads CASSPSGRAGTQYF. CDR3 DNA sequence: TGTGCCAGCAGTCCTAGCGGGAGGGCCGGGACCCAGTACTTC.

The V gene is TRBV15, the J gene TRBJ2-7, with TRBD1 matching over 7 bases. Looked up from germline, CDR1 is LNHNV and CDR2 is YYDKDF (reference sequence). The CDR3 is made up of 14 amino acids. The V and J ends lost 4 bases and 3 bases, in that order; junction bases with no gene match: 6. The CDR3 DNA reads as TGTGCCACCAGCATCTTACAGGGGAACTACGAGCAGTACTTC. It encodes CATSILQGNYEQYF.

The chain carries TRBV10-3 and TRBJ2-5; maybe TRBD1 (5 bases). Germline V CDR1 and CDR2: ENHRY, SYGVKD. V was cut by 3 bases and J by 3 bases, with 8 bases left in between. The CDR3 runs 13 residues. This chain's CDR3 is CAISDSTEETQYF. CDR3 in DNA: TGTGCCATCAGTGACTCGACAGAAGAGACCCAGTACTTC.

The rearrangement links TRBV7-2 to TRBJ2-6; D ambiguous. CDR1 is SGHTA, CDR2 FQGNSA, per germline. V lost 1 base and J lost 0, with 7 bases in between. The CDR3 runs 16 residues. Here the CDR3 DNA reads TGTGCCAGCAGCTTAGTGGGCAGCTCTGGGGCCAACGTCCTGACTTTC. Translated: CASSLVGSSGANVLTF. Variable domain in full (rest from reference TRBV7-2 and TRBJ2-6): GAGVSQSPSNKVTEKGKDVELRCDPISGHTALYWYRQSLGQGLEFLIYFQGNSAPDKSGLPSDRFSAERTGGSVSTLTIQRTQQEDSAVYLCASSLVGSSGANVLTFGAGSRLTVL.